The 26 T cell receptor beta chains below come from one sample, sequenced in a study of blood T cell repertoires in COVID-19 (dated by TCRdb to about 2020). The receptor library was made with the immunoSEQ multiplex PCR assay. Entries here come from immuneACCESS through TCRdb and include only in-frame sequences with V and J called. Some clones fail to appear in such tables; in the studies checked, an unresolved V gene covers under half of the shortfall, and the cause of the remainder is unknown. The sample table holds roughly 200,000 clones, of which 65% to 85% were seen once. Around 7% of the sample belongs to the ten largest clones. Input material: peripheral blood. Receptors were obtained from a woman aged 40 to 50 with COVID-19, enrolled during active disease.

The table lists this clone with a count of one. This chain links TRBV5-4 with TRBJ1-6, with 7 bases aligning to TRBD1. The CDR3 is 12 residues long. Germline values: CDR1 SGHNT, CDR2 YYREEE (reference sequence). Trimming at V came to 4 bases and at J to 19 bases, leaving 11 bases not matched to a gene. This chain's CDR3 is CASSPSTGPVHF. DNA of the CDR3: TGTGCCAGCAGCCCGTCGACAGGGCCGGTACACTTT.

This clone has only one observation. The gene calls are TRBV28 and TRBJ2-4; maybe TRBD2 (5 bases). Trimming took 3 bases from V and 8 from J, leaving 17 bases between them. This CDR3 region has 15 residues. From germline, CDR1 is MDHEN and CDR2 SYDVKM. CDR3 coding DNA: TGTGCCAGCAGTTTTCGGGGAACTCAGTTATACATTCAGTACTTC. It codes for CASSFRGTQLYIQYF.

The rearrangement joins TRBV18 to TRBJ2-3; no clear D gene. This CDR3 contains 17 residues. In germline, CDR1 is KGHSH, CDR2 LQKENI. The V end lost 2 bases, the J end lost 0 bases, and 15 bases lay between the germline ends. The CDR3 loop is CASSPLAARLSTDTQYF. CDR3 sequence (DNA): TGTGCCAGCTCACCATTGGCTGCCAGGCTAAGCACAGATACGCAGTATTTT.

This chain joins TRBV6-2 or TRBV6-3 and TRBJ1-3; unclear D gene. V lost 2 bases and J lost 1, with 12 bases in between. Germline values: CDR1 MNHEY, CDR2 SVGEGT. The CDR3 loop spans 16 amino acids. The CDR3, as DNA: TGTGCCAGCAGTTACGGACTGACCTTGTCTGGAAACACCATATATTTT. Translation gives CASSYGLTLSGNTIYF.

This CDR3 is CASSYRGPHQPQHF. The CDR3 DNA reads TGTGCCAGCAGTTACAGGGGGCCCCATCAGCCCCAGCATTTT. V is TRBV27 and J is TRBJ1-5, with TRBD1 matching 9 bases. Germline lookup yields CDR1 MNHEY and CDR2 SMNVEV (reference sequence). The V gene end was trimmed by 4 bases and the J gene end by 5 bases; junction bases not matched to a gene: 3. CDR3 length: 14 residues.

DNA of the CDR3: TGTGCCAGCAGTTCCCTTGACAGGGTCCCCAACTATGGCTACACCTTC. It codes for CASSSLDRVPNYGYTF. The rearrangement uses TRBV6-5 and TRBJ1-2; TRBD1 aligns across 7 bases. Trimming removed 4 bases from V and 2 bases from J; junction bases left unmatched: 10. Germline values: CDR1 MNHEY, CDR2 SVGAGI. The CDR3 runs to 16 residues.

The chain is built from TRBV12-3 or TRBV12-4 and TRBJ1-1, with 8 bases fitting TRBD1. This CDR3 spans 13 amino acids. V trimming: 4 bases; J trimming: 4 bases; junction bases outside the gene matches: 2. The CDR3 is CASSYRGTTEAFF. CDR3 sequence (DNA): TGTGCCAGCAGTTACAGGGGGACCACTGAAGCTTTCTTT.

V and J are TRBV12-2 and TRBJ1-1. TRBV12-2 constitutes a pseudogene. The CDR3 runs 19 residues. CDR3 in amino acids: CASRLGEREGRNTVAEAFF. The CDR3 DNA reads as TGTGCAAGTCGCTTAGGGGAAAGGGAGGGACGGAACACTGTGGCTGAAGCTTTCTTT.

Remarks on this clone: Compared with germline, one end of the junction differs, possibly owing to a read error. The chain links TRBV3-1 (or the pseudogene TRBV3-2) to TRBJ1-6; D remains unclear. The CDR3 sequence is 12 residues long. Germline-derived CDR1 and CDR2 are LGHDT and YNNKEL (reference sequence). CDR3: CASSQSGFQLGF. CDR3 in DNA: TGTGCCAGCAGCCAATCGGGATTTCAACTCGGCTTT.

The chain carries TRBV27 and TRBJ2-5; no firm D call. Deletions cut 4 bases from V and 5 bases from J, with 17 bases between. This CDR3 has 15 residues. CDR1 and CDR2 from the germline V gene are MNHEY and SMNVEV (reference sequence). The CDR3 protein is CASSSKPLSSETQYF. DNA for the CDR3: TGTGCCAGCAGTTCCAAGCCCTTATCTTCGGAGACCCAGTACTTC.

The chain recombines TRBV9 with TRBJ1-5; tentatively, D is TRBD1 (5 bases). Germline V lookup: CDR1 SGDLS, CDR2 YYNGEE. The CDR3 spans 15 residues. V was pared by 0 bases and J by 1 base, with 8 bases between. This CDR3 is CASSVGRASNQPQHF. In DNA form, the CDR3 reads TGTGCCAGCAGCGTAGGCAGGGCGAGCAATCAGCCCCAGCATTTT.

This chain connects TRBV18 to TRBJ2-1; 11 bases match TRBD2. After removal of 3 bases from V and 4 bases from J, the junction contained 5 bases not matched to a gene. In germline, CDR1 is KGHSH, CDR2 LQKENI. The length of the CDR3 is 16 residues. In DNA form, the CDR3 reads TGTGCCAGCTCACCTTACGGGACTAGCGGTTACAATGAGCAGTTCTTC. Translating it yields CASSPYGTSGYNEQFF. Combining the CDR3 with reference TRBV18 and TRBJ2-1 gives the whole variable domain NAGVMQNPRHLVRRRGQEARLRCSPMKGHSHVYWYRQLPEEGLKFMVYLQKENIIDESGMPKERFSAEFPKEGPSILRIQQVVRGDSAAYFCASSPYGTSGYNEQFFGPGTRLTVL.

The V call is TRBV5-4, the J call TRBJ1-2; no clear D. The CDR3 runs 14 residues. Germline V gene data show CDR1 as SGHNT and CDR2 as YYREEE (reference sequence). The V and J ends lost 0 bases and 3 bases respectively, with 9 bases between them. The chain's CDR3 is CASSLVGEDYGYTF. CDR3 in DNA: TGTGCCAGCAGCTTGGTCGGAGAAGACTATGGCTACACCTTC.

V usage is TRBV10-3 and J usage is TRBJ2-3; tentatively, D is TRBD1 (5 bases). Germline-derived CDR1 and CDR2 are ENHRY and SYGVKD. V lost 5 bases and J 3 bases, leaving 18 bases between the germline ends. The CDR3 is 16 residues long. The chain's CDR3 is CAISHRGPVATDTQYF. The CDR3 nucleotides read TGTGCCATCAGTCATAGGGGCCCGGTGGCGACAGATACGCAGTATTTT.

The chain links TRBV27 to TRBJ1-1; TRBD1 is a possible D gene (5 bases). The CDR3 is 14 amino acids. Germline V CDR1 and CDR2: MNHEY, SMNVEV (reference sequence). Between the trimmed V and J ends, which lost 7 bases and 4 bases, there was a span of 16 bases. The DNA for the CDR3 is TGTGCCAGCAAACCGACAGATTCAAGCACTGAAGCTTTCTTT. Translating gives CASKPTDSSTEAFF.

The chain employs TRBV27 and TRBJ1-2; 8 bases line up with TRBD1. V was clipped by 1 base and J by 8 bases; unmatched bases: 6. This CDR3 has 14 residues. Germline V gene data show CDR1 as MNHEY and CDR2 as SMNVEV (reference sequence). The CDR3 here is CASSLFHRGKGYTF. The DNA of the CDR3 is TGTGCCAGCAGTTTATTCCACAGGGGGAAAGGCTACACCTTC.

The CDR3 DNA is TGTGCCAGCAGGTCGGGGGTCACAGATACGCAGTATTTT. Protein product: CASRSGVTDTQYF. The chain links TRBV2 to TRBJ2-3; maybe TRBD2 (6 bases). Germline values: CDR1 SNHLY, CDR2 FYNNEI. V shed 6 bases and J shed 2 bases, with 9 bases lying between them. The CDR3 loop spans 13 amino acids.

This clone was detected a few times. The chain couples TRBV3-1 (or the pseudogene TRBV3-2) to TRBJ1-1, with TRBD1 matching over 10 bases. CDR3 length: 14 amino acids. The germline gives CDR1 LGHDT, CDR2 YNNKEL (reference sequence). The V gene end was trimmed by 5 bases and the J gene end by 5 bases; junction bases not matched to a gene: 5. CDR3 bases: TGTGCCAGCAGCTACCGGGACAGGGGAACTGAAGCTTTCTTT. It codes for CASSYRDRGTEAFF.

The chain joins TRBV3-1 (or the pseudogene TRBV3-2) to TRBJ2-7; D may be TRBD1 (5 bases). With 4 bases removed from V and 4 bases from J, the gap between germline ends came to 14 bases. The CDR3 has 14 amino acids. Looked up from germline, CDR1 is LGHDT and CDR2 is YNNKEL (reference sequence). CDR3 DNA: TGTGCCAGCAGCCGCCCGGGCTCAGGGTACGAGCAGTACTTC. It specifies CASSRPGSGYEQYF.

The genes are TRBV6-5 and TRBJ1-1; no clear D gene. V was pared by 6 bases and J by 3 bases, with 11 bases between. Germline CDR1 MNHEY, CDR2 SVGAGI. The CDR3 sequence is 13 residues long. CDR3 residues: CASSHGYYTEAFF. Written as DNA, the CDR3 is TGTGCCAGCAGCCACGGGTATTACACTGAAGCTTTCTTT.

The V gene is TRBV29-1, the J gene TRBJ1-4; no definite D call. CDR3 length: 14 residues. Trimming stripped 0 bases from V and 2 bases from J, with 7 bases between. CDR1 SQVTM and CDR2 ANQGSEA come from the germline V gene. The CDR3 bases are TGCAGCGTTGAAGATCCGCGGACTAATGAAAAACTGTTTTTT. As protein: CSVEDPRTNEKLFF. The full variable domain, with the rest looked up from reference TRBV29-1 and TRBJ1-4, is SAVISQKPSRDICQRGTSLTIQCQVDSQVTMMFWYRQQPGQSLTLIATANQGSEATYESGFVIDKFPISRPNLTFSTLTVSNMSPEDSSIYLCSVEDPRTNEKLFFGSGTQLSVL.

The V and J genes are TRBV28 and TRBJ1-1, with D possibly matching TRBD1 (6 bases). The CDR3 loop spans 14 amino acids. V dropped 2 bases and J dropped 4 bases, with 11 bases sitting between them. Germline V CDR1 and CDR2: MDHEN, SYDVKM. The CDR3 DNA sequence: TGTGCCAGCAGTTTAAGACAGGAGTCCACTGAAGCTTTCTTT. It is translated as CASSLRQESTEAFF.

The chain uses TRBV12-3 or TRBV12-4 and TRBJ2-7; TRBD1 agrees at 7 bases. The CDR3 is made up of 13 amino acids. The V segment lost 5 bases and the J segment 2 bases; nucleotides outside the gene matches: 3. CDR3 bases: TGTGCCAGCAGTGGGGGACAGACCTACGAGCAGTACTTC. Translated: CASSGGQTYEQYF.

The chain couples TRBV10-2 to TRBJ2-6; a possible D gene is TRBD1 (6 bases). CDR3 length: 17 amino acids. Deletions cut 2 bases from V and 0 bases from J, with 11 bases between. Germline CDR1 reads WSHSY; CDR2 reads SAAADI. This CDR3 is CASSEIRGGSGANVLTF. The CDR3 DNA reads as TGCGCCAGCAGTGAGATCCGAGGGGGCTCTGGGGCCAACGTCCTGACTTTC.

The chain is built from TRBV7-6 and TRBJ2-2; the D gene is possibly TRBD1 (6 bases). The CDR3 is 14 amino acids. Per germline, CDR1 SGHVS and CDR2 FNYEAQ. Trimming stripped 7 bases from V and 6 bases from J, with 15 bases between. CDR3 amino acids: CASITTGFAGELFF. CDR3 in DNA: TGTGCCAGCATCACTACAGGGTTCGCCGGGGAGCTGTTTTTT.

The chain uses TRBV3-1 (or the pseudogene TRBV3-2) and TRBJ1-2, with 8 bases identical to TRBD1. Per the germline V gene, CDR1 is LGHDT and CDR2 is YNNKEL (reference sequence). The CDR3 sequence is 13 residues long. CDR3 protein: CGTGSFGSYGYTF. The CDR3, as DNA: TGTGGGACAGGGTCATTCGGTAGCTATGGCTACACCTTC.